Described below is a single TCR beta chain sequence and its context. The data are from a study of blood T cell repertoires in COVID-19. On the study more broadly: Acute and convalescent COVID-19 specimens originated in the United States, Italy and Spain. T cells, B-cell-depleted T cells, or PBMCs provided the cDNA or gDNA that served as material.

Germline CDR1 reads SGHRS; CDR2 reads YFSETQ. The CDR3 is made up of 15 amino acids. V lost 4 bases and J 5 bases, leaving 18 bases between the germline ends. Authors' data handling: Estimation of nucleated cell counts was performed using reference gene primer amplification. The method was immunoSEQ multiplex PCR; TCRdb's version includes in-frame clones alone and lacks a portion of them. Clone size and V and J calls were adopted from that table, with D and trimming inferred from the DNA. The sample records about 86,000 clones, approximately 86% being singletons. This TCR derives from a man between 50 and 59 years old with acute or convalescent COVID-19. The V call is TRBV5-1, the J call TRBJ2-5, with D maybe TRBD2 (5 bases). Sequenced material: peripheral blood. The CDR3 nucleotides read TGCGCCAGCAGCGCTAATTCGGCGGGCTTGGAGACCCAGTACTTC. Its protein is CASSANSAGLETQYF. Using reference TRBV5-1 and TRBJ2-5 for the parts outside the CDR3, the full variable domain is KAGVTQTPRYLIKTRGQQVTLSCSPISGHRSVSWYQQTPGQGLQFLFEYFSETQRNKGNFPGRFSGRQFSNSRSEMNVSTLELGDSALYLCASSANSAGLETQYFGPGTRLLVL.